This is a list of T cell receptor beta chains from one sample in a study of glioma-infiltrating T cells. In TCRdb, the multiplex PCR reads were re-called with MiXCR into one record per CDR3 protein. The table shows around 180,000 distinct CDR3 sequences, with around 40% occurring only once. The material sequenced was glioma tissue, nonneoplastic brain tissue, or PBMCs (not recorded which). The receptors stem from a human donor with low-grade glioma or glioblastoma, undergoing nonglioma brain surgery, or in good health (not recorded which). The CDR3 runs from the conserved cysteine through the conserved F or W. Each record gives: V gene, J gene, D gene, clone size, CDR3 DNA, CDR3 protein. A D gene is named only where the DNA matches it firmly. Clone size is stated in some rows and not others, as once, few, many or a class when expanded.

TRBV28	TRBJ1-3	.	.	TGTGCCAGCAGTGGGTCGGGGCAGTCTATCCACACCATATATTTT	CASSGSGQSIHTIYF
TRBV2	TRBJ1-1	.	many	TGTGCCAGCCGATGGAACACTGAAGCTTTCTTT	CASRWNTEAFF
TRBV14	TRBJ2-1	TRBD2	many	TGTGCCAGCAGGGCCGGGACTAGCCCGAATGAGCAGTTCTTC	CASRAGTSPNEQFF
TRBV27	TRBJ2-1	TRBD1	many	TGTGCCAGCAGTTTGTCAGGGGGCGATTCGAGCTACAATGAGCAGTTCTTC	CASSLSGGDSSYNEQFF
TRBV15	TRBJ1-6	.	many	TGTGCCACCAGCAGAAAAGGTTCCTCACCCCTCCACTTT	CATSRKGSSPLHF
TRBV25-1	TRBJ2-5	.	many	TGTGCCAGCGGCGCGATGGGGACGGGGGCCCAGTACTTC	CASGAMGTGAQYF
TRBV4-1	TRBJ1-4	.	few	TGCGCCAGCAGCCAAGTTTCGGCAACAACTAATGAAAAACTGTTTTTT	CASSQVSATTNEKLFF
TRBV28	TRBJ2-1	.	few	TGTGCCAGCGGCTCCCTGGAGGAGCAGTTCTTC	CASGSLEEQFF
TRBV12-3/TRBV12-4	TRBJ1-1	.	few	TGTGCCAGCAGCTTAGGGTTGGGTGAAGCTTTCTTT	CASSLGLGEAFF
TRBV19	TRBJ1-5	.	many	TGTGCCAGTAGAGAGGCAGAAGGTCAGCCCCAGCATTTT	CASREAEGQPQHF
TRBV6-5	TRBJ2-5	TRBD1	.	TGTGCCAGCAGGGTGACAGGGGTAGGGGAGACCAAGTACTTC	CASRVTGVGETKYF
TRBV28	TRBJ2-3	.	.	TGTGCCAGCAGTTACTACGACAGACGAGATACGAGGTATTTT	CASSYYDRRDTRYF
TRBV20-1	TRBJ1-5	TRBD1	many	TGCAGTGCTAGACCTTTTACAGGGGCTAGCAATCAGCCCCAGCATTTT	CSARPFTGASNQPQHF
TRBV19	TRBJ2-3	TRBD1	few	TGTGCCAGTAGCAGACAGGGACATAGCACAGATACGCAGTATTTT	CASSRQGHSTDTQYF
TRBV12-3/TRBV12-4	TRBJ1-3	.	.	TGTGCCAGCAGTTTAACCCAGGGGAGAAATGGAAACACCATATATTTT	CASSLTQGRNGNTIYF
TRBV5-1	TRBJ2-5	.	.	TGCGCCAGCAGCGCTACCGGGCAGATGTTAGAGACCCAGTACTTC	CASSATGQMLETQYF
TRBV3-1	TRBJ2-1	.	.	TGTGCCAGCAGCCAAGAAGGGACCCGCGTCAATGAGCAGTTCTTC	CASSQEGTRVNEQFF
TRBV27	TRBJ2-1	.	.	TGTGACAGCAGTTTATCCAGGATAAACTACAATGAGCAGTTCTTC	CDSSLSRINYNEQFF
TRBV3-1	TRBJ1-2	.	.	TGTGCCAGCAGCCAAGTCCAAGCGAGGGGCTACACCTTC	CASSQVQARGYTF
TRBV4-1	TRBJ2-7	.	few	TGCGCCAGCAGCCAAGAATACGCTTCGAGGGACGAGCAGTACTTC	CASSQEYASRDEQYF
TRBV18	TRBJ1-5	.	.	TGTGCCAGCTCACTCTACCGCAATCAGCCCCAGCATTTT	CASSLYRNQPQHF
TRBV6-5	TRBJ1-1	.	.	TGTGCCACCAGTTACTCGAGACACCACACTGAAGCTTTCTTT	CATSYSRHHTEAFF
TRBV30	TRBJ1-1	.	.	TGTGCCTGGAGTTCTGGAGGCACTGAAGCTTTCTTT	CAWSSGGTEAFF
TRBV20-1	TRBJ2-7	.	many	TGCAGTGCTAGAGGGGGCAGGGCTAGCGAGCAGTACTTC	CSARGGRASEQYF
TRBV6-1	TRBJ1-1	.	.	TGTGCAAGCGGCCGCGTTACTGAAGCTTTCTTT	CASGRVTEAFF
TRBV12-3/TRBV12-4	TRBJ2-1	.	.	TGTGCCAGCAGTTCCCCGGGGAATGAGCAGTTCTTC	CASSSPGNEQFF
TRBV20-1	TRBJ2-7	TRBD2	many	TGCAGTGCTACGCCGACTAGCGGGGCGGACTACGAGCAGTACTTC	CSATPTSGADYEQYF
TRBV20-1	TRBJ2-5	.	.	TGCAGTGCTGACGTGCTGGATGAGACCCAGTACTTC	CSADVLDETQYF
TRBV5-1	TRBJ2-7	TRBD2	once	TGCGCCAGCAGCAGTTTAGCGGGAGAGGTCGAGCAGTACTTC	CASSSLAGEVEQYF
TRBV5-4	TRBJ2-5	.	.	TGTGCCAGCAGCTTGGAGGCAAATCAAGAGACCCAGTACTTC	CASSLEANQETQYF
TRBV20-1	TRBJ2-1	.	many	TGCAGTGCTATCGCTATCGGCAATGAGCAGTTCTTC	CSAIAIGNEQFF
TRBV6-2/TRBV6-3	TRBJ2-7	.	.	TGTGCCAGCACCCAACCTCTCGGCTACGAGCAGTACTTC	CASTQPLGYEQYF
TRBV2	TRBJ2-1	.	.	TGTGGCAGCAGTGAAGCTTTGGGAGCAATGAAGCAGTTCTTC	CGSSEALGAMKQFF
TRBV2	TRBJ2-2	.	.	TGTGCCAGCAGTGAAGCGAGGAACACCGGGGAGCTGTTTTTT	CASSEARNTGELFF
TRBV5-1	TRBJ2-1	.	few	TGCGCCAGCAGGCCCCTCTTAGCGGCCTCCTACAATGAGCAGTTCTTC	CASRPLLAASYNEQFF
TRBV7-2	TRBJ2-1	TRBD2	.	TGTGCCAGCAGCTCGGCTAGCGGGAGTCTCGGAGGTGAGCAGTTCTTC	CASSSASGSLGGEQFF
TRBV7-2	TRBJ1-2	TRBD1	many	TGTGCCAGCAGTCGGGACAGAGCTAACTATGGCTACACCTTC	CASSRDRANYGYTF
TRBV29-1	TRBJ2-3	TRBD2	few	TGCAGCGCCGGGGGGACTAGCGGGAGTATCACAGATACGCAGTATTTT	CSAGGTSGSITDTQYF
TRBV28	TRBJ1-1	.	.	TGTGCCAGCAGTGCAGGCCTGAGTCCGGCCTTAACTATGAACACTGAAGCTTTCTTT	CASSAGLSPALTMNTEAFF
TRBV28	TRBJ2-2	.	.	TGTGCCAGCCAACTATCAAATCCGGGACTCACCGGGGAGCTGTTTTTT	CASQLSNPGLTGELFF
TRBV27	TRBJ2-1	TRBD2	.	TGTGCCGGCAGTCCCCCGTTGGGGGGAGGGGTAAACTACAATGAGCAGTTCTTC	CAGSPPLGGGVNYNEQFF
TRBV5-1	TRBJ2-7	.	.	TGCGCCAGCAGCTTGGATCAAACCTACCAGCAGTACTTC	CASSLDQTYQQYF
TRBV11-3	TRBJ2-1	.	few	TGTGCCAGCGGCACGGGGTATGAGCAGTTCTTC	CASGTGYEQFF
TRBV12-3/TRBV12-4	TRBJ2-1	TRBD2	few	TGTGCCAGCAGCCCGGTACCGGGACTAGCGGGAGTTGAGCAGTTCTTC	CASSPVPGLAGVEQFF
TRBV27	TRBJ2-1	TRBD2	many	TGTGCCACCCAACCCAGCGGGAGGGTTTTAGGAAATGAGCAGTTCTTC	CATQPSGRVLGNEQFF
TRBV4-2	TRBJ1-1	.	many	TGTGCCAGCAGCCAAGATTCAGGGAGGGAGAACACTGAAGCTTTCTTT	CASSQDSGRENTEAFF